Reported below is one T cell receptor (beta chain). Its recognized antigen is unknown. No base qualities exist here, and no much larger clone lies one base off it. These data belong to a study of OX40 agonist ivuxolimab in advanced cancers. Study-wide context: Ivuxolimab was an agonistic, fully human IgG2 monoclonal antibody directed against OX40 (CD134), a costimulatory receptor. Intravenous ivuxolimab was administered to patients every 2 weeks at six dose levels: 0.01, 0.1, 0.3, 1.5, 3 and 10 mg/kg. Among the 50 to 55 dose-escalation patients, approximately 20 had hepatocellular carcinoma, roughly 15 melanoma, 9 renal cell carcinoma and 9 head and neck cancer. In the dose-escalation cohort, 82.7% of patients were male, and the mean age was approximately 55 years, with a range of about 23 to 80. Patients were allowed to have had prior anti-PD-1, anti-PD-L1 or anti-CTLA-4 therapy, and 30% to 40% of the dose-escalation patients had been treated with checkpoint inhibitors. Partial responses were achieved by three dose-escalation patients, of whom one had hepatocellular carcinoma and two had cutaneous melanoma. Peripheral TCRbeta sequencing was intended to test whether TCR sequence diversity was altered and clonal T-cell expansion was caused by ivuxolimab. The paper describes the monotherapy dose-escalation part (N = 52 patients) of the phase I trial of ivuxolimab. Broad study findings and their caveats: After ivuxolimab, more expanded clones were found on average in CD8+ T cells than in CD4+ T cells. Low levels of normalized T-cell clonal expansion were also seen in some patients who did not respond. In partial responders in the 0.1-3.0 mg/kg groups, normalized peripheral clonal expansion was found to be among the lowest, especially among CD8+ T cells. The antigen specificity of the clonally expanded peripheral T cells was not determined. At doses from 0.1 to 3.0 mg/kg, clonal expansion was seen in both CD4+ and CD8+ blood T cells between baseline and week 6.

Patients with autoimmune disease history or receiving systemic immunosuppression were excluded from the trial. In every dose cohort, peripheral blood was drawn for TCR sequencing at baseline, cycle 4 day 1, and cycle 7 day 1. The samples were taken from a phase I, first-in-human, multicenter, open-label dose-escalation trial of ivuxolimab. Adults with locally advanced or metastatic head and neck squamous cell, hepatocellular, melanoma or renal cell carcinoma were enrolled in the trial. CD4+ and CD8+ T cells were sorted separately from peripheral blood before TCR sequencing. For sequencing of the TCRbeta CDR3 region, genomic DNA was extracted from the sorted cells. The immunoSEQ Assay was used for sequencing of TCRbeta CDR3 regions. The immuneACCESS repertoire file appears here via TCRdb, limited to in-frame rearrangements. These files lack a portion of the clones; in checked studies, under half of the deficit traces to unresolved V genes, and the cause of the others is not known. Present in this sample are some 70,000 clones, around 90% of which were seen just once. The ten top clones hold 1.3% of the sample.

Germline trimming: 3 bases from V, 4 bases from J; junction bases outside gene matches: 10. From the germline V gene, CDR1 is SGHRS and CDR2 is YFSETQ. Its CDR3 holds 16 amino acids, cysteine through phenylalanine. The entry retains the CDR3 DNA only, 48 bases that are in frame from base 1. Here the chain combines TRBV5-1 and TRBJ2-5, with TRBD2 identical over 9 junction bases. The clonotype was recovered from an adult with an advanced solid tumor such as melanoma, head and neck, liver or kidney cancer. Sequencing used CD4+ or CD8+ T cells sorted from blood, obtained in a trial of the OX40 agonist ivuxolimab. Here is the DNA: TGCGCCAGCAGCTCCTCCGGCGGGGGGGCCGGAGAGACCCAGTACTTC. Translated, it reads CASSSSGGGAGETQYF.